The present TCR beta chain was sequenced within a study of cytomegalovirus exposure and HLA in healthy donors. In the PCR, 60 Vbeta and 13 Jbeta primers were used. Assay used: immunoSEQ multiplex PCR; TCRdb lists only in-frame clones, some missing. The sample records over 150,000 clones, around four fifths being singletons. V lost 5 bases, J lost 9 bases, and 7 bases stayed unmatched. The CDR3 covers 14 residues. Per germline, CDR1 MDHEN and CDR2 SYDVKM. This receptor was identified in a woman aged 45 to 65 in good health and CMV-seropositive. Sequenced material: PBMCs. The V call is TRBV28, the J call TRBJ1-6; TRBD1 aligns across 7 bases. The CDR3 region is CASSLTGSGSPLHF. The CDR3 DNA follows: TGTGCCAGCAGTCTGACAGGGTCAGGTTCACCCCTCCACTTT.